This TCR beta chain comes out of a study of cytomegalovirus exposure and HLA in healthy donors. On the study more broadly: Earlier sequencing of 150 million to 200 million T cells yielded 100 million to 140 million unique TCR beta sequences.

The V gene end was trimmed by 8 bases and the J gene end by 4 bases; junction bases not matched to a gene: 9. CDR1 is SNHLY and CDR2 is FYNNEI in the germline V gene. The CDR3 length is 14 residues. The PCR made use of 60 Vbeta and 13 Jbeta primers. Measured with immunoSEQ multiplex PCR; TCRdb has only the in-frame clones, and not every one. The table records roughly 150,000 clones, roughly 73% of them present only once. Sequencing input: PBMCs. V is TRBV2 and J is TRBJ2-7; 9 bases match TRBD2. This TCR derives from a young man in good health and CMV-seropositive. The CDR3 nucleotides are TGTGCCAGCGGGAGCGTTAGCGGGAGTTACGAGCAGTACTTC. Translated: CASGSVSGSYEQYF.